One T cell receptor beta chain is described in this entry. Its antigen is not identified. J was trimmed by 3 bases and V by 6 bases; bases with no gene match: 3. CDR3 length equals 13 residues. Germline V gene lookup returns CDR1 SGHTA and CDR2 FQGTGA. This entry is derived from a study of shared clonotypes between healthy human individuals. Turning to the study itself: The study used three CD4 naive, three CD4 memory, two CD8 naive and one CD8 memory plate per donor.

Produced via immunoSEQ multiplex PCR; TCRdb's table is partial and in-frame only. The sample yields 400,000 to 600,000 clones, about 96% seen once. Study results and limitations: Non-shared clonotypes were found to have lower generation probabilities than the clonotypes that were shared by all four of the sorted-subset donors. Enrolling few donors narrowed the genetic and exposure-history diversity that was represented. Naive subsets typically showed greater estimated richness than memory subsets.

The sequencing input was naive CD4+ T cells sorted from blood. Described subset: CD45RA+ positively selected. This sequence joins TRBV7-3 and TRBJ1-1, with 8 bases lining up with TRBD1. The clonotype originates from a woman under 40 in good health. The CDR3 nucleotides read TGTGCCAGCAGTTCGGACAGGGACACTGAAGCTTTCTTT. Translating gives CASSSDRDTEAFF.